The text below deals with one T cell receptor beta chain. Antigen specificity is unknown. TCRdb re-derived calls from the PCR reads in MiXCR, one entry per CDR3 protein. The data hold 15,000 to 20,000 distinct CDR3 sequences, with roughly 63% observed a single time. There are 14 residues in the CDR3. The V and J ends lost 6 bases and 6 bases respectively, with 16 bases between them. This specimen comes from a study of vaccination and CD4 T cells after COVID-19. Overall study context: Post-vaccine sampling followed dose two by a median 72 days (range 14 to 241).

Positive PCR tests dated from March to December 2020, predating US Alpha, Beta and Delta variants. Regarding the study as a whole: The median proportion of reactive clones detected only post-vaccination in convalescent patients was 85% to 90%. Convalescent patients' vaccine-specific clones were spike mono-reactive in 304 of 307 cases.

The source is a human donor who had recovered from COVID-19. Specimen: CD4+ T cells from blood, collected after SARS-CoV-2 vaccination. This sequence joins TRBV12-3 or TRBV12-4 and TRBJ2-3, with a tentative D call TRBD1 (6 bases). The CDR3 DNA reads TGTGCCAGCAGCCCCCAGTTAGGGGGTGATACGCAGTATTTT. Encoded protein: CASSPQLGGDTQYF.